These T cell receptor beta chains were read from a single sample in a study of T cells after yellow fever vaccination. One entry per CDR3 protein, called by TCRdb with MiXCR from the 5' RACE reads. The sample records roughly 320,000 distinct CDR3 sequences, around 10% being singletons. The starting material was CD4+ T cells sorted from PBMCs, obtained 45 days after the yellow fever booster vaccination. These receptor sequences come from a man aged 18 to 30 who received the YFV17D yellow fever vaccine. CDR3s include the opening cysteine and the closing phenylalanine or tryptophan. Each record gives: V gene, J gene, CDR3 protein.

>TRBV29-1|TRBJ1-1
CSGTFGDGTEAFF
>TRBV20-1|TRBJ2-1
CSATGSSYNEQFF
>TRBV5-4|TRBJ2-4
CASSGSQGAKNIQYF
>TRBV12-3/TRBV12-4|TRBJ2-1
CASSLPGTYNEQFF
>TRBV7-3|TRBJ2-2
CASSFTSGANTGELFF
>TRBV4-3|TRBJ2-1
CASKPGLAGGQGRNEQFF
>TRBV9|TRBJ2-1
CASSTRTGTAAGEQFF
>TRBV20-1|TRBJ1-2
CSAAGGVIYGYTF
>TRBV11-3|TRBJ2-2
CASSSNRDRFLAGELFF
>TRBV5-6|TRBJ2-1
CASSGTSRPYNEQFF
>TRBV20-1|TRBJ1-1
CSARGVENTEAFF
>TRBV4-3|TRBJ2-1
CASSQVHPESDEQFF
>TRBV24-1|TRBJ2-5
CATSPSGSETQYF
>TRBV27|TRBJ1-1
CASSRNRALDTEAFF
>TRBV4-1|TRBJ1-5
CASSQDVGGDQPQHF
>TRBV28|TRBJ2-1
CASSSPGGSYNEQFF
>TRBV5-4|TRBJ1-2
CASSLEADYGYTF
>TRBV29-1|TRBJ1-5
CSGARDSSYSNQPQHF
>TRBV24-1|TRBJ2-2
CATSDATRGTGELFF
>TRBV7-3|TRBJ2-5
CASSHGYQETQYF
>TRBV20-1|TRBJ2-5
CSATTGREETQYF
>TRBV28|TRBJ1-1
CASTLGGAEAFF
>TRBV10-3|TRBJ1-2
CATRDLRSGGYTF
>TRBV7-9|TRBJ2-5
CASTGQTLRETQYF
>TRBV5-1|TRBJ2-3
CASSLFLFTDTQYF
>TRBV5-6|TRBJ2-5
CASCRDIQGQETQYF
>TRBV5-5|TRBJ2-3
CASSLPRTGGGDTQYF
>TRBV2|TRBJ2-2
CASIGRTGELFF
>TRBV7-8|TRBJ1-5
CASSLVGGQGDLPQHF
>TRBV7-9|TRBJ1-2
CASGRDTYGYTF
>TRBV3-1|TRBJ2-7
CASSQQVGNEQYF
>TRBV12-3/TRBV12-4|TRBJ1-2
CASRMDRRLYGYTF
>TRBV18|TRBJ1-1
CASSPTEMNTEAFF
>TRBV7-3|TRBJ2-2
CASSPPGSVETGELFF
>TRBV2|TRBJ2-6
CASSELGSGANVLTF
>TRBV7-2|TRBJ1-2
CASSVDREFTF
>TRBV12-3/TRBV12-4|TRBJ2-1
CATRLHPLEQFF
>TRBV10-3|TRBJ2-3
CAIATGNTDTQYF
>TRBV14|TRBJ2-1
CASSQPHNEQFF
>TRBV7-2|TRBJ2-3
CASSLVVGTDTQYF
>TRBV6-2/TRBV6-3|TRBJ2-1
CASSSGWRNEQFF
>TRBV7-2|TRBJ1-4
CASSSPVGATNEKLFF
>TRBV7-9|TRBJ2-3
CASSFRDGGADTQYF
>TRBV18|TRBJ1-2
CASSSTAMFAYGYTF
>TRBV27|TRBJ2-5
CASSSPRTEETQYF
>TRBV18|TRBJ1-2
CASSPYSRTTNYGYTF
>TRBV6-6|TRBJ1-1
CASSYGSGSSKNTEAFF
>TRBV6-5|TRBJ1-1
CASSSLTGGGTEAFF
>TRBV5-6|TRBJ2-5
CASSFRQDAETQYF
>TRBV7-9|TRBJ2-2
CASPLTRLTNTGELFF
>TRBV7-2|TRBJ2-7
CASSLLSGTNFYEQYF
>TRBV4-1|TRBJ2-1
CASSLGLAGHYNEQFF
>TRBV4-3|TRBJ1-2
CASSQGRDYGYTF
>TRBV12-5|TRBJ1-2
CASGQDTAYGYTF
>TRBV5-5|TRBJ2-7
CASSLAPGRDLYEQYF
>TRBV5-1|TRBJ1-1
CASSLSKGGGNTEAFF
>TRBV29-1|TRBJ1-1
CSVVVTEAFF
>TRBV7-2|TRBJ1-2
CASSFREYYGYTF
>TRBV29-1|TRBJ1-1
CRGDTGSAGTEAFF
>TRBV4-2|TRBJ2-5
CASSPLSAGEETQYF